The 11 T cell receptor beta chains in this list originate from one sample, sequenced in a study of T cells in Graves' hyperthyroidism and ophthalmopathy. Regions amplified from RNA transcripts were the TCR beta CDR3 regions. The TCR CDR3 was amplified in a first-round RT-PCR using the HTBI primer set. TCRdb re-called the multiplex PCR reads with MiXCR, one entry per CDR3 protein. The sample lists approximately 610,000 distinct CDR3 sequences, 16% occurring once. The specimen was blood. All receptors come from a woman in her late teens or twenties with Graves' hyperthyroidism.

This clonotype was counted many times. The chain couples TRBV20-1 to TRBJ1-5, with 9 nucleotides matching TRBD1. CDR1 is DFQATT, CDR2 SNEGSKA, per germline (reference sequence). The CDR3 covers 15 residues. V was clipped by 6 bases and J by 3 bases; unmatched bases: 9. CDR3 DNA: TGCAGTGCCCACCTACAGGGGGCCTACAATCAGCCCCAGCATTTT. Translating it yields CSAHLQGAYNQPQHF.

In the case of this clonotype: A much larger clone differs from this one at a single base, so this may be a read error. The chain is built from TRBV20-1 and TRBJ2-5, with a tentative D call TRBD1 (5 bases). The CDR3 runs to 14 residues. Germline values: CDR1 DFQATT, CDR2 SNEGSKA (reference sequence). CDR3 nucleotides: TGCAGTGCCCCGAATCTCGACAGTAAAGAGACCCAGCACTTC. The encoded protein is CSAPNLDSKETQHF.

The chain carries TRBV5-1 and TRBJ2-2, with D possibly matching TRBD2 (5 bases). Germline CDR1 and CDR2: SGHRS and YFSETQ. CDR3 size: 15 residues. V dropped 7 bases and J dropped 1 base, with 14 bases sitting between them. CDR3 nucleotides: TGCGCCAGCGGGCCTAGGGCGGGGAACACCGGGGAGCTGTTTTTT. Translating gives CASGPRAGNTGELFF. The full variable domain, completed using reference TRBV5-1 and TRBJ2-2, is KAGVTQTPRYLIKTRGQQVTLSCSPISGHRSVSWYQQTPGQGLQFLFEYFSETQRNKGNFPGRFSGRQFSNSRSEMNVSTLELGDSALYLCASGPRAGNTGELFFGEGSRLTVL.

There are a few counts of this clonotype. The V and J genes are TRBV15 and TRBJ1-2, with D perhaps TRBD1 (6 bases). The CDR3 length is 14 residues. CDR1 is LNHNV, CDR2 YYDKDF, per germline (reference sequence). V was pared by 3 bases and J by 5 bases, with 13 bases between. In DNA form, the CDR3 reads TGTGCCACCAGCAGCGGGGGGCCGGGGTATGGCTACACCTTC. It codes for CATSSGGPGYGYTF. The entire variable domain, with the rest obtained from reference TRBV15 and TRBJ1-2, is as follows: DAMVIQNPRYQVTQFGKPVTLSCSQTLNHNVMYWYQQKSSQAPKLLFHYYDKDFNNEADTPDNFQSRRPNTSFCFLDIRSPGLGDTAMYLCATSSGGPGYGYTFGSGTRLTVV.

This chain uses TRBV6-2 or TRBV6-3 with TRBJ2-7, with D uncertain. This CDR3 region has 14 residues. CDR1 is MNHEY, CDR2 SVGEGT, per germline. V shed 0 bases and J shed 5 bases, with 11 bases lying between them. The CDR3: CASSYSSRVNEQYF. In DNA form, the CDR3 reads TGTGCCAGCAGTTACTCGAGTAGGGTCAACGAGCAGTACTTC.

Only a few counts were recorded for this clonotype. CDR3 nucleotide sequence: TGTGCCAGCAGCCGTGTGGACGCGTATAATTCACCCCTCCACTTT. Amino acids: CASSRVDAYNSPLHF. The J gene is TRBJ1-6, the V gene TRBV6-1; no definite D call. Per germline, CDR1 MNHNS and CDR2 SASEGT. V was pared by 6 bases and J by 4 bases, with 13 bases between. The CDR3 is 15 residues long.

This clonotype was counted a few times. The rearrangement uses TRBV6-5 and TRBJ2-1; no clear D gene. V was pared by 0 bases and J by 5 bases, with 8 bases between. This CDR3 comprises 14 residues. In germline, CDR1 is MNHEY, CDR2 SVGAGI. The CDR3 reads CASSYSDVDNEQFF. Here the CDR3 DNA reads TGTGCCAGCAGTTACTCGGACGTTGACAATGAGCAGTTCTTC.

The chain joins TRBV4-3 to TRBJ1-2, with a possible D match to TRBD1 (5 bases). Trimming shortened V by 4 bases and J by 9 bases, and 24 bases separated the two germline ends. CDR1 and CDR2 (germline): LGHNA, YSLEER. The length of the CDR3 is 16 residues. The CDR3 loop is CASSPTPADRGGRYTF. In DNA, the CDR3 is TGCGCCAGCAGCCCGACGCCCGCAGATCGTGGGGGTCGCTACACCTTC.

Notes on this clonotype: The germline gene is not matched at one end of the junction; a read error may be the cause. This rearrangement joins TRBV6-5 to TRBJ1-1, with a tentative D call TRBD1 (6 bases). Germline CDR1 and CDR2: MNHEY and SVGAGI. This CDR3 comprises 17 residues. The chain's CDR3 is CACSYPRGGALVTEAFF. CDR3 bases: TGTGCCTGCAGTTACCCTCGAGGGGGGGCGTTGGTCACTGAAGCTTTCTTT.

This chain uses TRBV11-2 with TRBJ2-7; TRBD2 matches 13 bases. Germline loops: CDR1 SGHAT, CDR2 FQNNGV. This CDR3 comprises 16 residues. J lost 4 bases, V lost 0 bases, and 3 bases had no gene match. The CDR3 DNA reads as TGTGCCAGCAGCTTAGATCGGACTAGCGGGGGTTACGAGCAGTACTTC. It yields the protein CASSLDRTSGGYEQYF.

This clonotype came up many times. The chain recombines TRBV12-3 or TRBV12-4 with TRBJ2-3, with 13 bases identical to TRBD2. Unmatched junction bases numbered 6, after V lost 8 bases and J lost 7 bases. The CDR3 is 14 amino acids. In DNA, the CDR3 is TGTGCCAGCCAGACTAGCGGGGGGCTGTATACGCAGTATTTT. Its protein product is CASQTSGGLYTQYF.